Listed here are 22 T cell receptor beta chains from one sample, sequenced in a study of cytomegalovirus exposure and HLA in healthy donors. Vbeta (60) and Jbeta (13) primers were used in the PCR. Here immunoSEQ multiplex PCR was the method, and the copy in TCRdb shows in-frame clones only, minus some. The table includes roughly 180,000 clones, more than 60% detected once. Sequenced: PBMCs. These receptors all stem from a woman aged 40 to 50 in good health and CMV-seropositive.

The genes are TRBV4-1 and TRBJ1-1, with TRBD1 matching 7 bases. Trimming took 2 bases from V and 0 from J; bases not matched to a gene: 6. CDR1 and CDR2 from the germline V gene are MGHRA and YSYEKL. The CDR3 loop spans 16 amino acids. The CDR3 loop is CASSQMTGTMNTEAFF. CDR3 in DNA: TGCGCCAGCAGCCAAATGACAGGGACCATGAACACTGAAGCTTTCTTT.

The rearrangement links TRBV6-6 to TRBJ1-2; the D is unclear. This CDR3 is built from 16 residues. Per germline, CDR1 MNHNY and CDR2 SVGAGI (reference sequence). V dropped 2 bases and J dropped 4 bases, with 17 bases sitting between them. The CDR3 DNA reads as TGTGCCAGCAGTTACCCGACTCACGCACAAAGCTATGGCTACACCTTC. This encodes CASSYPTHAQSYGYTF.

The chain joins TRBV6-4 to TRBJ1-1, with a weak D call TRBD1 (6 bases). Per germline, CDR1 MRHNA and CDR2 SNTAGT. CDR3 length: 13 amino acids. V gave up 8 bases and J gave up 1 base, with 11 bases separating them. The CDR3 nucleotides are TGTGCCAGCCAACAGGGTTCGAACACTGAAGCTTTCTTT. This sequence encodes CASQQGSNTEAFF.

V is TRBV18 and J is TRBJ2-7, with D possibly TRBD1 on 5 matching bases. This CDR3 contains 13 residues. Germline CDR1 KGHSH, CDR2 LQKENI. Trimming pared 2 bases from V and 1 base from J, leaving 6 bases between. The CDR3 sequence is CASSPYRSYEQYF. DNA for the CDR3: TGTGCCAGCTCACCATACAGGTCCTACGAGCAGTACTTC.

A single count supports this clone. The chain recombines TRBV28 with TRBJ2-5; 11 bases align to TRBD2. Germline values: CDR1 MDHEN, CDR2 SYDVKM. With 6 bases clipped from V and 5 bases from J, the junction kept 11 bases outside the gene matches. This CDR3 has 16 amino acids. The CDR3 is CASRRWGSGGGETQYF. The CDR3 DNA follows: TGTGCCAGCAGGAGGTGGGGTAGCGGGGGGGGTGAGACCCAGTACTTC. The entire variable domain, with the rest obtained from reference TRBV28 and TRBJ2-5, is as follows: DVKVTQSSRYLVKRTGEKVFLECVQDMDHENMFWYRQDPGLGLRLIYFSYDVKMKEKGDIPEGYSVSREKKERFSLILESASTNQTSMYLCASRRWGSGGGETQYFGPGTRLLVL.

The chain recombines TRBV25-1 with TRBJ1-2; D is undetermined. CDR3 size: 14 residues. The V gene's germline CDR1 is MGHDK and CDR2 SYGVNS. Between the trimmed V and J ends, which lost 4 bases and 3 bases, there was a span of 12 bases. The CDR3, as DNA: TGTGCCAGCAGTGGGAGCCCGGGATACTATGGCTACACCTTC. It encodes CASSGSPGYYGYTF.

This clone was counted between two and nine times. This chain joins TRBV19 and TRBJ1-5, with a possible D match to TRBD1 (5 bases). The germline V and J ends were trimmed by 3 bases and 5 bases, with 11 bases remaining between them. Germline CDR1 is LNHDA and CDR2 is SQIVND (reference sequence). This CDR3 region has 14 residues. This CDR3 reads CASSMQAGHQPQHF. The CDR3 DNA reads as TGTGCCAGTAGTATGCAGGCAGGGCATCAGCCCCAGCATTTT.

The CDR3 nucleotides read TGTGCCAGCAGCTCCGGGACAGGGGTTGGTTACGAGCAGTACTTC. Translating it yields CASSSGTGVGYEQYF. The chain links TRBV5-4 to TRBJ2-7; 10 bases are shared with TRBD1. The CDR3 contains 15 residues. With 3 bases clipped from V and 4 bases from J, the junction kept 7 bases outside the gene matches. The germline V gene has CDR1 SGHNT and CDR2 YYREEE (reference sequence).

This clone was detected once. J is TRBJ2-3 and V is TRBV2; D is perhaps TRBD2 (5 bases). The V end lost 9 bases, the J end lost 2 bases, and 18 bases lay between the germline ends. CDR1 and CDR2 from the germline V gene are SNHLY and FYNNEI. The CDR3 has 15 residues. The CDR3 region has the DNA TGTGCCAGTTCCAGAAGCGGAGACTACACAGATACGCAGTATTTT. It encodes CASSRSGDYTDTQYF.

The J gene is TRBJ2-1, the V gene TRBV27, with 9 nucleotides matching TRBD1. The CDR3 covers 15 residues. Germline trimming cut 1 base from V and 6 bases from J; bases unmatched to any gene: 4. Looked up from germline, CDR1 is MNHEY and CDR2 is SMNVEV (reference sequence). The CDR3 region is CASSLWGQGSNEQFF. In DNA form, the CDR3 reads TGTGCCAGCAGTTTATGGGGACAGGGTTCCAATGAGCAGTTCTTC.

Only a few counts were recorded for this clone. The CDR3 sequence: CASSGSSGRWGEQFF. CDR3 DNA sequence: TGTGCCAGCAGTGGGTCTAGCGGGAGGTGGGGTGAGCAGTTCTTC. The chain uses TRBV6-1 and TRBJ2-1; 11 bases map to TRBD2. The CDR3 runs 15 residues. V gave up 4 bases and J gave up 9 bases; unmatched junction bases: 8. Looked up from germline, CDR1 is MNHNS and CDR2 is SASEGT.

CDR3 residues: CASSVAPGGLATVYEQYF. In nucleotides, the CDR3 is TGTGCCAGCAGCGTAGCTCCGGGGGGACTAGCGACCGTCTACGAGCAGTACTTC. The chain has TRBV9 and TRBJ2-7, with TRBD2 identical over 10 bases. The CDR3 runs 18 residues. Looked up from germline, CDR1 is SGDLS and CDR2 is YYNGEE. Trimming cost V 0 bases and J 3 bases; bases outside gene matches: 12.

The chain is built from TRBV7-2 and TRBJ2-2; 8 bases fit TRBD2. V lost 5 bases to trimming and J lost 4 bases; unmatched junction nucleotides: 15. The V gene's germline CDR1 is SGHTA and CDR2 FQGNSA. This CDR3 has 18 residues. In DNA, the CDR3 is TGTGCCAGCAGCCGACCCAGCGGAGCGGGGGAGGGCACCGGGGAGCTGTTTTTT. It codes for CASSRPSGAGEGTGELFF.

The rearrangement uses TRBV5-4 and TRBJ2-7; 9 bases fit TRBD1. V dropped 4 bases and J dropped 2; count of bases not matched to a gene: 1. This CDR3 has 13 residues. CDR1 is SGHNT and CDR2 is YYREEE in the germline V gene (reference sequence). CDR3 region: CASSRDRAYEQYF. The CDR3 DNA sequence: TGTGCCAGCAGCCGGGACAGGGCCTACGAGCAGTACTTC.

The chain links TRBV5-4 to TRBJ2-2; tentative D call: TRBD1 (5 bases). The germline gives CDR1 SGHNT, CDR2 YYREEE (reference sequence). This CDR3 spans 14 amino acids. The ends were cut back, 9 bases at V and 0 bases at J, with 12 bases in the middle. CDR3: CATPDSSNTGELFF. The CDR3 nucleotides are TGTGCCACGCCAGACAGCTCGAACACCGGGGAGCTGTTTTTT.

V and J are TRBV9 and TRBJ2-6; TRBD1 matches 8 bases. The germline gives CDR1 SGDLS, CDR2 YYNGEE. V lost 0 bases to trimming and J lost 1 base; unmatched junction nucleotides: 6. The CDR3 totals 18 residues. The CDR3 nucleotides read TGTGCCAGCAGCGTAGTTGGACAGGGAACTTCTGGGGCCAACGTCCTGACTTTC. It specifies CASSVVGQGTSGANVLTF.

Notes on this clone: A junction boundary mismatches the germline segment, possibly from a read error. The chain carries TRBV11-2 and TRBJ2-7; TRBD2 is a possible D gene (6 bases). The CDR3 is 11 residues long. Germline CDR1 is SGHAT and CDR2 is FQNNGV. The CDR3 nucleotides are TGTGCCAGCAGCCCCCCCTGGGGCGGGGACTTC. It yields the protein CASSPPWGGDF.

This clone was counted once. CDR3 coding DNA: TGTGCCAGCAGCGCCGGGACAGGGGGCCTTGGCTACACCTTC. It yields the protein CASSAGTGGLGYTF. The chain combines TRBV9 with TRBJ1-2, with 12 bases aligning to TRBD1. CDR3 length: 14 amino acids. The germline V gene encodes CDR1 SGDLS and CDR2 YYNGEE. V trimming: 3 bases; J trimming: 7 bases; junction bases outside the gene matches: 4.

The CDR3 coding sequence is TGTGCCAGCAGTGAAGCGGGGCGGGAGGGCCGGTACGAGCAGTACTTC. As protein: CASSEAGREGRYEQYF. This chain connects TRBV2 to TRBJ2-7; TRBD2 matches at 9 bases. Germline CDR1 and CDR2: SNHLY and FYNNEI. This CDR3 is built from 16 residues. V was pared by 0 bases and J by 4 bases, with 7 bases of the junction left unmatched.

This chain uses TRBV7-3 with TRBJ2-3; 12 bases map to TRBD2. The junction had 11 bases not matched to a gene; V was cut back by 4 bases and J by 6 bases. This CDR3 contains 17 residues. Germline CDR1 is SGHTA and CDR2 is FQGTGA. CDR3 region: CASSSRLAGVGTDTQYF. The CDR3 nucleotides read TGTGCCAGCAGCTCCCGACTAGCGGGAGTGGGTACTGATACGCAGTATTTT.

The chain employs TRBV19 and TRBJ2-7, with D possibly being TRBD2 (5 bases). This CDR3 has 16 residues. V lost 9 bases, J lost 4 bases, and 25 bases lay in between. CDR1 and CDR2 from the germline V gene are LNHDA and SQIVND (reference sequence). This CDR3 is CASRGRSSSSLYEQYF. CDR3 in DNA: TGTGCCAGCCGAGGTCGGAGTAGTTCTAGCCTATACGAGCAGTACTTC.

J is TRBJ2-3 and V is TRBV27; TRBD2 matches 7 bases. The V and J ends lost 5 bases and 4 bases, in that order; junction bases with no gene match: 3. From germline, CDR1 is MNHEY and CDR2 SMNVEV (reference sequence). The CDR3 is made up of 13 amino acids. CDR3 sequence (DNA): TGTGCCAGCAGTAGGCTAGCGGCAGATACGCAGTATTTT. Its translation is CASSRLAADTQYF.